This T cell receptor (beta chain) was identified in a study of cytomegalovirus exposure and HLA in healthy donors. Whole-study context: Researchers found that roughly 77% of over 350 genotyped donors fell within the Caucasian-associated ancestry cluster.

The CDR3 loop spans 15 amino acids. Germline V gene lookup returns CDR1 PRHDT and CDR2 FYEKMQ (reference sequence). Trimming at V came to 0 bases and at J to 8 bases, leaving 7 bases not matched to a gene. Regarding this clone: Its antigen is not known.

In the PCR, 60 Vbeta and 13 Jbeta primers were used. The repertoire was sequenced with immunoSEQ multiplex PCR; TCRdb's copy has only in-frame clones and lacks some. The data contain about 200,000 clones, 80% to 90% of them singletons. The study's findings and limits: An analysis that came later showed most CMV-associated TCR beta chains appearing HLA-restricted. Among TCR beta chains, those listed as cytomegalovirus-associated numbered over 150. In a later analysis, common viral pathogens appeared linked to several of the most significant clusters.

Sequenced sample: PBMCs. The source is a woman aged 25 to 39 in good health and CMV-seronegative. V and J are TRBV13 and TRBJ2-1; 7 nucleotides align to TRBD2. This CDR3 is CASSLGGGGGDEQFF. CDR3 nucleotide sequence: TGTGCCAGCAGCTTAGGGGGCGGGGGTGGGGATGAGCAGTTCTTC.